This entry lists 19 T cell receptor beta chains sequenced from one sample in a study of T cells in Graves' hyperthyroidism and ophthalmopathy. Regions amplified from RNA transcripts were the TCR beta CDR3 regions. The HTBI primer set drove a first-round RT-PCR of the TCR CDR3. TCRdb reanalysed the multiplex PCR reads using MiXCR and keeps one entry per CDR3 protein. The table lists fewer than 550,000 distinct CDR3 sequences, around 22% of them singletons. Sample: blood. Receptors were obtained from a woman under 40 with Graves' ophthalmopathy.

This clonotype was observed a handful of times. The chain employs TRBV5-1 and TRBJ1-1; D not certain. Germline lookup yields CDR1 SGHRS and CDR2 YFSETQ. V was cut by 1 base and J by 4 bases, with 8 bases left in between. The CDR3 loop spans 13 amino acids. The CDR3: CASSLSVSTEAFF. In nucleotides, the CDR3 is TGCGCCAGCAGCTTGTCCGTTAGCACTGAAGCTTTCTTT.

This clonotype was recorded many times. This sequence joins TRBV6-1 and TRBJ2-5; 7 bases match TRBD1. The CDR3 contains 13 residues. In germline, CDR1 is MNHNS, CDR2 SASEGT. V shed 8 bases, J shed 2 bases, and the junction held 5 bases outside the gene matches. CDR3 sequence (DNA): TGTGCCAGCGCCGGGACAGAGCAAGAGACCCAGTACTTC. As protein: CASAGTEQETQYF.

This clonotype has more than one count but fewer than ten. The CDR3 spells CASSQSGGGAYEQYF. The CDR3 nucleotides are TGTGCCAGCAGCCAGAGCGGGGGGGGGGCCTACGAGCAGTACTTC. The chain is built from TRBV11-2 and TRBJ2-7; 10 bases map to TRBD2. Unmatched junction bases numbered 6, after V lost 5 bases and J lost 2 bases. Germline-derived CDR1 and CDR2 are SGHAT and FQNNGV. The CDR3 runs to 15 residues.

The CDR3 nucleotides read TGTGCCAGCAGCTTAGGAGAAGGGGCCGGTGGCTACACCTTC. It encodes CASSLGEGAGGYTF. The chain joins TRBV7-9 to TRBJ1-2; TRBD1 might be the D (5 bases). This CDR3 has 14 amino acids. CDR1 SEHNR and CDR2 FQNEAQ come from the germline V gene (reference sequence). Trimming cost V 1 base and J 7 bases, with 13 bases left between them.

V is TRBV28 and J is TRBJ1-1, with a tentative D call TRBD1 (5 bases). Trimming stripped 6 bases from V and 5 bases from J, with 16 bases between. CDR3 length: 14 amino acids. The germline CDR1 and CDR2 sequences are MDHEN and SYDVKM. The CDR3 loop is CASRPGRAVTEAFF. The CDR3 DNA reads as TGTGCCAGCAGGCCAGGGCGCGCCGTAACTGAAGCTTTCTTT.

The table lists this clonotype with many counts. This chain uses TRBV11-2 with TRBJ2-7; D is perhaps TRBD1 (5 bases). V was shortened by 4 bases and J by 0 bases, with 13 bases between the two germline ends. CDR1 SGHAT and CDR2 FQNNGV come from the germline V gene. This CDR3 has 15 residues. This CDR3 is CASSSDQDSSYEQYF. The CDR3 bases are TGTGCCAGCAGCTCCGACCAAGACAGCTCCTACGAGCAGTACTTC.

This clonotype was found many times. The V call is TRBV5-1, the J call TRBJ1-1; D unclear. The CDR3 sequence is 13 residues long. Germline CDR1 SGHRS, CDR2 YFSETQ. Trimming left V 4 bases short and J 4 bases short, with 11 bases between. CDR3 DNA sequence: TGCGCCAGCAGCCGGAACGTAGGCACTGAAGCTTTCTTT. It is translated as CASSRNVGTEAFF.

This CDR3 is CASSHQANTEAFF. Written as DNA, the CDR3 is TGTGCCAGTAGTCATCAGGCGAACACTGAAGCTTTCTTT. The chain uses TRBV19 and TRBJ1-1; unclear D gene. V was clipped by 5 bases and J by 1 base, with 8 bases between them. CDR3 length: 13 amino acids. Germline lookup yields CDR1 LNHDA and CDR2 SQIVND (reference sequence).

This clonotype occurred many times. The chain recombines TRBV12-3 or TRBV12-4 with TRBJ1-2; D is possibly TRBD1 (5 bases). CDR3 length: 14 residues. Trimming removed 5 bases at V and 5 bases at J, with 15 bases between. CDR3 region: CASSKGPESYGYTF. The CDR3 nucleotides are TGTGCCAGCAGTAAGGGACCCGAGAGTTATGGCTACACCTTC.

In this sample, this clonotype turned up a few times. This sequence joins TRBV7-2 and TRBJ2-5; TRBD2 matches at 9 bases. Germline trimming cut 1 base from V and 0 bases from J; bases unmatched to any gene: 3. CDR1 and CDR2 from the germline V gene are SGHTA and FQGNSA. This CDR3 comprises 16 residues. CDR3 in amino acids: CASSLVGGGDQETQYF. CDR3 DNA sequence: TGTGCCAGCAGCTTAGTAGGCGGGGGGGACCAAGAGACCCAGTACTTC. Variable domain in full (rest from reference TRBV7-2 and TRBJ2-5): GAGVSQSPSNKVTEKGKDVELRCDPISGHTALYWYRQSLGQGLEFLIYFQGNSAPDKSGLPSDRFSAERTGGSVSTLTIQRTQQEDSAVYLCASSLVGGGDQETQYFGPGTRLLVL.

This clonotype has only a few counts. The chain couples TRBV7-9 to TRBJ1-3, with unresolved D. This CDR3 has 14 amino acids. In germline, CDR1 is SEHNR, CDR2 FQNEAQ (reference sequence). V lost 7 bases to trimming and J lost 1 base, with 11 bases between them. CDR3 nucleotide sequence: TGTGCCAGCATCCCCGGCGCTTCTGGAAACACCATATATTTT. It is translated as CASIPGASGNTIYF.

The gene calls are TRBV6-2 or TRBV6-3 and TRBJ2-7; 7 bases align to TRBD2. V lost 7 bases and J lost 3; bases outside the gene matches: 9. This CDR3 contains 14 residues. Germline-derived CDR1 and CDR2 are MNHEY and SVGEGT. This chain's CDR3 is CASTSGLAVYEQYF. The CDR3 nucleotides are TGTGCCAGCACCTCGGGGCTAGCGGTCTACGAGCAGTACTTC.

V is TRBV18 and J is TRBJ2-7; no firm D call. Trimming took 1 base from V and 2 from J, leaving 9 bases between them. The CDR3 is made up of 14 amino acids. Germline CDR1 KGHSH, CDR2 LQKENI. The DNA of the CDR3 is TGTGCCAGCTCACCACAGGTAGAGGCCTACGAGCAGTACTTC. Protein: CASSPQVEAYEQYF.

This clonotype has ten or more counts. The genes are TRBV7-2 and TRBJ2-7; D is possibly TRBD1 or TRBD2 (5 bases each). V lost 5 bases and J lost 0, with 17 bases in between. The CDR3 runs to 16 residues. Germline V CDR1 and CDR2: SGHTA, FQGNSA. Written as DNA, the CDR3 is TGTGCCAGCAGCGTTCACCGGGACCGTGACTCCTACGAGCAGTACTTC. Protein: CASSVHRDRDSYEQYF.

The chain combines TRBV12-3 or TRBV12-4 with TRBJ2-5; D is perhaps TRBD1 or TRBD2 (6 bases each). Trimming pared 5 bases from V and 5 bases from J, leaving 18 bases between. The CDR3 length is 15 residues. The CDR3 spells CASSPYSGAEETQYF. The CDR3 nucleotides are TGTGCCAGCAGTCCTTATTCGGGGGCGGAGGAGACCCAGTACTTC.

In this sample, this clonotype turned up many times. The rearrangement links TRBV24-1 to TRBJ2-2, with 9 bases identical to TRBD1. From germline, CDR1 is KGHDR and CDR2 SFDVKD. J gave up 5 bases and V 4 bases, and 4 bases lay outside the gene matches. CDR3 length equals 15 residues. The CDR3 region has the DNA TGTGCCACCAGTGAAGGGACAGGGTTGACCGGGGAGCTGTTTTTT. The encoded protein is CATSEGTGLTGELFF.

This clonotype was counted at least ten times. The V call is TRBV29-1, the J call TRBJ2-5; D is perhaps TRBD2 (7 bases). The germline CDR1 and CDR2 sequences are SQVTM and ANQGSEA. The V end lost 3 bases, the J end lost 3 bases, and 11 bases lay between the germline ends. CDR3 size: 13 residues. CDR3 sequence reads: CSVEGRGKETQYF. The CDR3 nucleotides read TGCAGCGTTGAGGGGAGGGGGAAAGAGACCCAGTACTTC. Full variable domain (rest looked up from reference TRBV29-1 and TRBJ2-5): SAVISQKPSRDICQRGTSLTIQCQVDSQVTMMFWYRQQPGQSLTLIATANQGSEATYESGFVIDKFPISRPNLTFSTLTVSNMSPEDSSIYLCSVEGRGKETQYFGPGTRLLVL.

V gene TRBV19 combines with J gene TRBJ2-7; possibly TRBD2 for D (6 bases). Germline V lookup: CDR1 LNHDA, CDR2 SQIVND (reference sequence). V was cut by 1 base and J by 5 bases, with 15 bases left in between. The CDR3 loop spans 15 amino acids. Here the CDR3 reads CASSIVGGGYDEQYF. As DNA, the CDR3 is TGTGCCAGTAGTATAGTGGGAGGAGGGTACGACGAGCAGTACTTC.

There are many counts of this clonotype. This rearrangement joins TRBV12-3 or TRBV12-4 to TRBJ1-1, with D maybe TRBD1 (5 bases). This CDR3 region has 13 residues. Trimming pared 4 bases from V and 5 bases from J, leaving 11 bases between. CDR3 loop: CASSYQGGTEAFF. The CDR3 DNA reads TGTGCCAGCAGTTACCAGGGAGGGACTGAAGCTTTCTTT.